This T cell receptor (beta chain) was profiled in a study of T cell repertoires in cytomegalovirus infection. As for the study in general: It was the public TCR beta signatures that indicated both CMV infection and matching HLA type.

There are many counts of this clonotype. The antigen remains undetermined. This CDR3 spans 14 amino acids. With V trimmed by 5 bases and J by 0 bases, 1 base remained unmatched. Looked up from germline, CDR1 is SGHVS and CDR2 is FQNEAQ. Findings of the study overall: CMV-specific TCR beta clonotypes restricted by HLA-C were the ones dominating the ex vivo response. Of the TCR beta families, the public ones yielded a cumulative frequency that identified carriers of CMV plus the relevant HLA.

One entry per CDR3 protein, called by TCRdb with MiXCR from the reads. The repertoire has roughly 640,000 distinct CDR3 sequences, approximately 24% of them found once; the top ten carry 6.5% to 10%. The sequence came from a human donor in good health (CMV status not recorded). Some clones in this sample may be carry-over from other donors' samples. The J gene is TRBJ2-3, the V gene TRBV7-8, with 8 bases lining up with TRBD2. Input material: CD8+ T cells from PBMCs. The DNA of the CDR3 is TGTGCCAGCAGCCCGGGGGGGAGCACAGATACGCAGTATTTT. It yields the protein CASSPGGSTDTQYF. The variable domain in full, with the rest retrieved from reference TRBV7-8 and TRBJ2-3, is GAGVSQSPRYKVAKRGQDVALRCDPISGHVSLFWYQQALGQGPEFLTYFQNEAQLDKSGLPSDRFFAERPEGSVSTLKIQRTQQEDSAVYLCASSPGGSTDTQYFGPGTRLTVL.